This T cell receptor (beta chain) was profiled in a study of Graves' ophthalmopathy and Graves' hyperthyroidism. This clonotype has a count of ten or more. The study amplified TCR beta CDR3 regions using RNA transcripts. HTBI-primed RT-PCR formed the first round, and a multiplex PCR formed the second. MiXCR, applied by TCRdb to the multiplex PCR reads, yields one record per CDR3 protein. The table includes 1 million to 1.3 million distinct CDR3 sequences, about 38% detected once. CDR1 and CDR2 from the germline V gene are LNHNV and YYDKDF (reference sequence). The CDR3 runs to 13 residues. V was pared by 4 bases and J by 3 bases, with 10 bases between.

Specimen: peripheral blood or thyroid tissue (not recorded which). The clonotype comes from an adult man with Graves' hyperthyroidism. The rearrangement joins TRBV15 to TRBJ2-7; unclear D gene. The CDR3 is CATSNLGYYEQYF. CDR3 DNA: TGTGCCACCAGCAATCTCGGTTACTACGAGCAGTACTTC.